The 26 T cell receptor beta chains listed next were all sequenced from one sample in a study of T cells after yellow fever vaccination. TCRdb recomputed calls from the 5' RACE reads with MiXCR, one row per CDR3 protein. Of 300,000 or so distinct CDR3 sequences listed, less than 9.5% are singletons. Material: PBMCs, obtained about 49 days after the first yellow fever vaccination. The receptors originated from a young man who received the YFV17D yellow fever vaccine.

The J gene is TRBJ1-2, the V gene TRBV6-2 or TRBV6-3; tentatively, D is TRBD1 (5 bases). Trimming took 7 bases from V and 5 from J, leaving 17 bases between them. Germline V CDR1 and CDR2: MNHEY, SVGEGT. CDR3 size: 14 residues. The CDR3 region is CASTLGLGPYGYTF. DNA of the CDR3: TGTGCCAGCACCCTAGGACTGGGACCTTATGGCTACACCTTC.

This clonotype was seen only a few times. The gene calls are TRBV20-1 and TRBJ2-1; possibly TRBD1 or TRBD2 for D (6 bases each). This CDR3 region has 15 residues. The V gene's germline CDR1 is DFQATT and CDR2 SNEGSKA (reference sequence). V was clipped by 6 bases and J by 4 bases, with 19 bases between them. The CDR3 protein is CSASARGERYNEQFF. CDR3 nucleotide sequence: TGCAGTGCCTCGGCGAGGGGGGAACGGTACAATGAGCAGTTCTTC.

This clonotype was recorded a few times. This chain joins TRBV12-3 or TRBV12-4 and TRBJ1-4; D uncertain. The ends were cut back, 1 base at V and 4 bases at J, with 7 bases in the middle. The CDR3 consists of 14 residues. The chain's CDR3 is CASSLGRFNEKLFF. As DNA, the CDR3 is TGTGCCAGCAGTTTAGGGCGGTTTAATGAAAAACTGTTTTTT.

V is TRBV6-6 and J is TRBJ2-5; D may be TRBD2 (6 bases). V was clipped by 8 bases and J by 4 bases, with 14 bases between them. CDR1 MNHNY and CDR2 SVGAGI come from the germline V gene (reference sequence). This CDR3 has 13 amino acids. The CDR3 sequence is CASLSGVGETQYF. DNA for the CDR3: TGTGCCAGCTTGTCGGGGGTCGGAGAGACCCAGTACTTC.

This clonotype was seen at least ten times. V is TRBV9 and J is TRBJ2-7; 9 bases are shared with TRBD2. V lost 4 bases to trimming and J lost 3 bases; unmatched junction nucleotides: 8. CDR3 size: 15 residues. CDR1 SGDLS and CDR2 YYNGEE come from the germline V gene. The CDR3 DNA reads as TGTGCCAGCAGCCCCATAAGCGGGGGGTACTACGAGCAGTACTTC. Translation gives CASSPISGGYYEQYF.

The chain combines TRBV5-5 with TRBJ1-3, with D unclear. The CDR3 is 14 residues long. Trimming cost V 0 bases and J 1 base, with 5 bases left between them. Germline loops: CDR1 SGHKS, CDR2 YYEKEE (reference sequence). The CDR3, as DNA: TGTGCCAGCAGCTTGGCTTCTTCTGGAAACACCATATATTTT. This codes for CASSLASSGNTIYF.

The CDR3 sequence: CASSLWGAGNEQFF. DNA of the CDR3: TGTGCCAGCAGCTTATGGGGGGCAGGGAATGAGCAGTTCTTC. The chain links TRBV11-3 to TRBJ2-1; either TRBD1 or TRBD2 may fit D (6 bases each). Germline V gives CDR1 SGHNT, CDR2 YENEEA. V lost 2 bases and J lost 7, with 12 bases in between. CDR3 length: 14 residues.

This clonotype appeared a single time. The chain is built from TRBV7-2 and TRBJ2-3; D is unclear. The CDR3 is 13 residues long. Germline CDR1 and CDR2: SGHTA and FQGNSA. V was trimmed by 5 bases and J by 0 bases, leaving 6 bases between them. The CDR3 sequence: CASSRSSTDTQYF. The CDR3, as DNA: TGTGCCAGCAGCCGTTCAAGCACAGATACGCAGTATTTT.

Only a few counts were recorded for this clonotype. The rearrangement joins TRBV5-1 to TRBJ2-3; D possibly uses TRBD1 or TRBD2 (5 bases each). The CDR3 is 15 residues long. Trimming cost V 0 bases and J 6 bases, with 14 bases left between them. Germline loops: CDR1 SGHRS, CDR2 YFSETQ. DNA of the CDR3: TGCGCCAGCAGCTTGGTCGGGGAATGGGGGGATACGCAGTATTTT. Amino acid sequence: CASSLVGEWGDTQYF.

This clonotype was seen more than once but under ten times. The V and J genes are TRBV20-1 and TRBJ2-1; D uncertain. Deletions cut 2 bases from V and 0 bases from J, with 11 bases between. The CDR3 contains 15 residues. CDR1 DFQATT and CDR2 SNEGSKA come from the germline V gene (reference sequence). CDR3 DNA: TGCAGTGCTAGAACGGGTGAGAGCTCCTACAATGAGCAGTTCTTC. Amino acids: CSARTGESSYNEQFF.

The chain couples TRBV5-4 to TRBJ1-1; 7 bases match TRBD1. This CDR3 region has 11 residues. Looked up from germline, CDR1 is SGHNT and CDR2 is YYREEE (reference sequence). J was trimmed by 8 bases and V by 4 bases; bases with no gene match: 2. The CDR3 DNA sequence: TGTGCCAGCAGCATACAGGGGGAAGCTTTCTTT. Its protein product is CASSIQGEAFF.

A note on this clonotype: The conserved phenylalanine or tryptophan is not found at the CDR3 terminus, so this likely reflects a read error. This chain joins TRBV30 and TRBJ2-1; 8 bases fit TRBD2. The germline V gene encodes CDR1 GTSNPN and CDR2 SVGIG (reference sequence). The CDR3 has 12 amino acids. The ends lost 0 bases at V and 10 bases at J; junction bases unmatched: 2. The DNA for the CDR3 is TGTGCCTGGAGTGTACTAGCGGCCGAGCAGTTCTCC. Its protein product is CAWSVLAAEQFS.

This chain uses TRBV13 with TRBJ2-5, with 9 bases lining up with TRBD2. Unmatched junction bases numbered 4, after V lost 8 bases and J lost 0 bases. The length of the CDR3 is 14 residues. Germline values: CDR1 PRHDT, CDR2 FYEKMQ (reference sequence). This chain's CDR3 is CASGRGGYQETQYF. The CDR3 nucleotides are TGTGCCAGCGGGCGGGGGGGATACCAAGAGACCCAGTACTTC.

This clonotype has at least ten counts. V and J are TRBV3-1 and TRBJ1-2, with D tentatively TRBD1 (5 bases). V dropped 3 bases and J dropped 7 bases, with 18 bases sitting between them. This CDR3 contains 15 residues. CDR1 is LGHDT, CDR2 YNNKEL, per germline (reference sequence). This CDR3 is CASSQGRGVESGYTF. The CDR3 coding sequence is TGTGCCAGCAGCCAGGGACGCGGGGTAGAAAGTGGCTACACCTTC.

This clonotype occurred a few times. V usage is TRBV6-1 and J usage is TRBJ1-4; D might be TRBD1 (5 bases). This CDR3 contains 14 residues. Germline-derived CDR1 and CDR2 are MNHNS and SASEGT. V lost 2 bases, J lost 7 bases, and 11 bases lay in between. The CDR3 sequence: CASSERWGSEKLFF. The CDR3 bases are TGTGCCAGCAGTGAACGGTGGGGGAGTGAAAAACTGTTTTTT.

The CDR3 is CAWRTGGLRTVVETQYF. For the CDR3, the DNA is TGTGCCTGGAGGACAGGGGGCCTCCGGACGGTTGTGGAGACCCAGTACTTC. This rearrangement joins TRBV30 to TRBJ2-5, with 10 bases identical to TRBD1. There are 17 residues in the CDR3. V lost 3 bases, J lost 5 bases, and 15 bases stayed unmatched. Germline lookup yields CDR1 GTSNPN and CDR2 SVGIG (reference sequence).

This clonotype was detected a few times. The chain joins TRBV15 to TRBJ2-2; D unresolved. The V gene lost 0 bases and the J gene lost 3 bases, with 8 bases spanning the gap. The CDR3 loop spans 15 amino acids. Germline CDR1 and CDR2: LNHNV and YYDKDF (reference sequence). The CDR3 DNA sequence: TGTGCCACCAGCAGAGATAGACATTACACCGGGGAGCTGTTTTTT. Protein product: CATSRDRHYTGELFF. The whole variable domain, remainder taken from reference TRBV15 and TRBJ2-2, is DAMVIQNPRYQVTQFGKPVTLSCSQTLNHNVMYWYQQKSSQAPKLLFHYYDKDFNNEADTPDNFQSRRPNTSFCFLDIRSPGLGDTAMYLCATSRDRHYTGELFFGEGSRLTVL.

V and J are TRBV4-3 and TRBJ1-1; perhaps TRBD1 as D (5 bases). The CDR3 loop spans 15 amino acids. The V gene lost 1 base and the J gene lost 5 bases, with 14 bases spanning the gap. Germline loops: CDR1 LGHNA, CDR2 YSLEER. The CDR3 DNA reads TGCGCCAGCAGCCAAGTGGGGGTGGGTGGTACTGAAGCTTTCTTT. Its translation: CASSQVGVGGTEAFF.

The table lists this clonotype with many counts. The CDR3 region has the DNA TGTGCCAGCAGTTTAGTTCTAGCGGGGGGTGCAGATACGCAGTATTTT. This sequence encodes CASSLVLAGGADTQYF. The rearrangement uses TRBV12-3 or TRBV12-4 and TRBJ2-3, with TRBD2 matching over 11 bases. With 1 base clipped from V and 4 bases from J, the junction kept 4 bases outside the gene matches. CDR3 length: 16 residues.

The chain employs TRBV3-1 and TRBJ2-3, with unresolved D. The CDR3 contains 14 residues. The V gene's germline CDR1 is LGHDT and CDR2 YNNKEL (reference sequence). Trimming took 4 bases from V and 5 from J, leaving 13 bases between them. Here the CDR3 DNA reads TGTGCCAGCAGCCCGCAACTCGTTGGAGATACGCAGTATTTT. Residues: CASSPQLVGDTQYF.

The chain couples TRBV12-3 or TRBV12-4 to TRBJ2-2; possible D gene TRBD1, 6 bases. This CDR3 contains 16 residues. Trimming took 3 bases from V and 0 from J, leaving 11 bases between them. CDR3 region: CASSFFQGTNTGELFF. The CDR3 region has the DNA TGTGCCAGCAGTTTCTTCCAGGGGACGAACACCGGGGAGCTGTTTTTT.

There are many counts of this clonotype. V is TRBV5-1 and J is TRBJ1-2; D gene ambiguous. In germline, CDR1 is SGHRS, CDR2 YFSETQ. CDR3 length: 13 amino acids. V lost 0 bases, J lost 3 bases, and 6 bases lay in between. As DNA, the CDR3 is TGCGCCAGCAGCTTGGTTGGGGACTATGGCTACACCTTC. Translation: CASSLVGDYGYTF.

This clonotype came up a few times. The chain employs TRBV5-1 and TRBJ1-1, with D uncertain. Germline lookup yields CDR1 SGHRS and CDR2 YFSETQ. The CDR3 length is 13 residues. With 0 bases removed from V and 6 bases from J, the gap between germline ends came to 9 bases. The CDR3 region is CASSLDPGSEAFF. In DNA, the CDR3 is TGCGCCAGCAGCTTGGATCCGGGCTCTGAAGCTTTCTTT.

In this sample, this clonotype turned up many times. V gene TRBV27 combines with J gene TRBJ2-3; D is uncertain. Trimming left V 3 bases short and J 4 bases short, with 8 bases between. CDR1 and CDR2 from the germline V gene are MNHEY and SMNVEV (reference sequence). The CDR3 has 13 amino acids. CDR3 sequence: CASSFYNADTQYF. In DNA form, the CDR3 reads TGTGCCAGCAGTTTTTATAATGCAGATACGCAGTATTTT.

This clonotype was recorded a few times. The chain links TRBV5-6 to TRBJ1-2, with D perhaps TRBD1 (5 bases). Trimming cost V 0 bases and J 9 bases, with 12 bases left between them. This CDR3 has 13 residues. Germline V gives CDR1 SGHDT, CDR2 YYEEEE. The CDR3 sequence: CASSLARGDSYTF. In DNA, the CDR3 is TGTGCCAGCAGCTTGGCGAGGGGTGACAGCTACACCTTC.

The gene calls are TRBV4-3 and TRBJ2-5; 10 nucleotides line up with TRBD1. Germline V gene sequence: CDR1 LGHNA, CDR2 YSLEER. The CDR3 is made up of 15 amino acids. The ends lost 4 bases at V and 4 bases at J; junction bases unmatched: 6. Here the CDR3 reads CASSPLTGGVETQYF. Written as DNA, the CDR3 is TGCGCCAGCAGCCCTCTGACAGGGGGCGTAGAGACCCAGTACTTC.